This TCR beta chain was documented in a study of T cell repertoires in cytomegalovirus infection. Overall study context: CMV infection plus the matching HLA type was flagged by public TCR beta signatures.

The CDR3 runs 18 residues. V lost 2 bases to trimming and J lost 0 bases; unmatched junction nucleotides: 11. Germline assignment: CDR1 DFQATT and CDR2 SNEGSKA (reference sequence). MiXCR was run by TCRdb on the reads, yielding one entry per CDR3 protein. The sample carries 630,000 or so distinct CDR3 sequences, approximately 24% recorded once. To note about this clonotype: Its antigen is currently unknown.

General study findings and limits: Cumulated frequencies of public TCR beta families served to identify carriers of CMV plus the relevant HLA. HLA-C-restricted CMV clonotypes gave the most frequent clonotype in two of eight donors.

The receptor was isolated from a human donor in good health (CMV status not recorded). Some clones in this sample may be carry-over from other donors' samples. The material sequenced was CD8+ T cells from PBMCs. The gene calls are TRBV20-1 and TRBJ1-5; TRBD1 aligns across 9 bases. The CDR3 nucleotides are TGCAGTGCTAGATTTGCCGGACAGGGGACGTATAGCAATCAGCCCCAGCATTTT. Amino acids: CSARFAGQGTYSNQPQHF.